A single sample is the source of the 17 T cell receptor beta chains below, sequenced in a study of blood T cell repertoires in COVID-19. Assay: immunoSEQ multiplex PCR; the TCRdb copy retains only in-frame clones and omits some. The sample holds hundreds of thousands of clones, around 91% seen once. Sequencing was carried out using peripheral blood. The receptors originated from a woman aged 40 to 55 with COVID-19, enrolled during active disease.

This clone was counted a single time. This sequence joins TRBV7-3 and TRBJ2-1; D perhaps matches TRBD2 (6 bases). The germline V gene has CDR1 SGHTA and CDR2 FQGTGA. CDR3 length: 15 residues. Trimming took 4 bases from V and 4 from J, leaving 14 bases between them. The CDR3 here is CASSSGGPRYNEQFF. The CDR3 coding sequence is TGTGCCAGCAGCTCCGGGGGACCGCGATACAATGAGCAGTTCTTC.

The genes are TRBV19 and TRBJ1-1; TRBD1 aligns across 7 bases. CDR1 is LNHDA, CDR2 SQIVND, per germline (reference sequence). The CDR3 runs to 14 residues. After removal of 6 bases from V and 4 bases from J, the junction contained 8 bases not matched to a gene. The CDR3 DNA is TGTGCCAGTAGGCTTTCGACAGGGACCACTGAAGCTTTCTTT. Protein: CASRLSTGTTEAFF.

The chain couples TRBV10-3 to TRBJ2-3, with 12 bases identical to TRBD2. This CDR3 is 18 amino acids long. V shed 10 bases, J shed 0 bases, and the junction held 14 bases outside the gene matches. Germline V lookup: CDR1 ENHRY, CDR2 SYGVKD. In nucleotides, the CDR3 is TGTGCCAACGCGAGGGCTAGCGGGGGGGTCGGGAGCACAGATACGCAGTATTTT. It codes for CANARASGGVGSTDTQYF.

This chain joins TRBV7-2 and TRBJ1-5, with 10 bases that match TRBD1. This CDR3 is 15 amino acids long. Germline values: CDR1 SGHTA, CDR2 FQGNSA. V lost 2 bases and J lost 4; bases outside the gene matches: 2. Here the CDR3 reads CASSLRQGANQPQHF. CDR3 DNA sequence: TGTGCCAGCAGCTTACGACAGGGGGCGAATCAGCCCCAGCATTTT. The full variable domain, in which reference TRBV7-2 and TRBJ1-5 provide the parts outside the CDR3, is GAGVSQSPSNKVTEKGKDVELRCDPISGHTALYWYRQSLGQGLEFLIYFQGNSAPDKSGLPSDRFSAERTGGSVSTLTIQRTQQEDSAVYLCASSLRQGANQPQHFGDGTRLSIL.

The V and J genes are TRBV6-1 and TRBJ2-1; tentative D call: TRBD2 (6 bases). The V and J ends lost 4 bases and 5 bases respectively, with 24 bases between them. This CDR3 has 18 amino acids. Per germline, CDR1 MNHNS and CDR2 SASEGT. The DNA for the CDR3 is TGTGCCAGCAGTGTGTTCCAACTTGGAGGGAGTGCCCACAATGAGCAGTTCTTC. The encoded protein is CASSVFQLGGSAHNEQFF.

The genes are TRBV5-1 and TRBJ2-1, with 12 bases matching TRBD2. The CDR3 has 17 residues. Trimming cost V 4 bases and J 8 bases; bases outside gene matches: 13. Germline V CDR1 and CDR2: SGHRS, YFSETQ. The DNA for the CDR3 is TGCGCCAGCAGCCGCCCCCCCAGGACTAGCGGGATACATGAGCAGTTCTTC. Encoded protein: CASSRPPRTSGIHEQFF. The full variable domain, its missing parts supplied by reference TRBV5-1 and TRBJ2-1, is KAGVTQTPRYLIKTRGQQVTLSCSPISGHRSVSWYQQTPGQGLQFLFEYFSETQRNKGNFPGRFSGRQFSNSRSEMNVSTLELGDSALYLCASSRPPRTSGIHEQFFGPGTRLTVL.

This clone was recorded only once. The gene calls are TRBV6-5 and TRBJ2-1; the D gene is possibly TRBD1 (5 bases). V lost 10 bases and J 3 bases, leaving 19 bases between the germline ends. This CDR3 spans 15 amino acids. The germline V gene has CDR1 MNHEY and CDR2 SVGAGI. This CDR3 is CAIVLAPGFYNEQFF. The CDR3 coding sequence is TGTGCCATCGTATTAGCCCCAGGGTTCTACAATGAGCAGTTCTTC.

The chain recombines TRBV5-1 with TRBJ2-7, with 9 bases aligning to TRBD1. CDR1 and CDR2 from the germline V gene are SGHRS and YFSETQ. Trimming at V came to 0 bases and at J to 6 bases, leaving 4 bases not matched to a gene. CDR3 size: 14 residues. CDR3 coding DNA: TGCGCCAGCAGCTTGGAACAGGGGGCCAGCGAGCAGTACTTC. This encodes CASSLEQGASEQYF.

The rearrangement uses TRBV5-1 and TRBJ2-3; 8 bases map to TRBD1. CDR1 and CDR2 (germline): SGHRS, YFSETQ. J lost 1 base, V lost 4 bases, and 2 bases had no gene match. This CDR3 contains 14 residues. CDR3 in amino acids: CASSQDRGTDTQYF. DNA for the CDR3: TGCGCCAGCAGCCAGGACAGGGGCACAGATACGCAGTATTTT.

V is TRBV28 and J is TRBJ1-6, with 7 positions matching TRBD1. Unmatched junction bases numbered 19, after V lost 6 bases and J lost 8 bases. This CDR3 spans 18 amino acids. Germline V gene lookup returns CDR1 MDHEN and CDR2 SYDVKM. The CDR3: CASRPLVGTAAYDSPLHF. CDR3 nucleotides: TGTGCCAGCAGGCCCCTCGTTGGGACAGCGGCTTATGATTCACCCCTCCACTTT.

The chain employs TRBV7-9 and TRBJ1-5; D unclear. V lost 4 bases to trimming and J lost 0 bases, with 13 bases between them. Germline CDR1 is SEHNR and CDR2 is FQNEAQ (reference sequence). The CDR3 length is 16 residues. CDR3 DNA sequence: TGTGCCAGCAGCTCCCCCGGGTCGAATAGCAATCAGCCCCAGCATTTT. Encoded protein: CASSSPGSNSNQPQHF.

The V gene is TRBV7-9, the J gene TRBJ1-1; D gene ambiguous. Germline-derived CDR1 and CDR2 are SEHNR and FQNEAQ (reference sequence). The CDR3 has 12 residues. V was trimmed by 5 bases and J by 1 base, leaving 5 bases between them. The CDR3: CASSRRNTEAFF. DNA of the CDR3: TGTGCCAGCAGCCGTCGGAACACTGAAGCTTTCTTT.

The chain employs TRBV30 and TRBJ2-5; 7 positions agree with TRBD1. Germline V gives CDR1 GTSNPN, CDR2 SVGIG (reference sequence). With 3 bases clipped from V and 4 bases from J, the junction kept 11 bases outside the gene matches. The length of the CDR3 is 15 residues. CDR3 protein: CAWRIRTGGPETQYF. CDR3 in DNA: TGTGCCTGGAGAATCAGGACAGGTGGCCCAGAGACCCAGTACTTC.

The V gene is TRBV28, the J gene TRBJ1-5; TRBD1 might be the D (6 bases). The V gene's germline CDR1 is MDHEN and CDR2 SYDVKM. The CDR3 loop spans 14 amino acids. The ends were cut back, 2 bases at V and 5 bases at J, with 10 bases in the middle. The CDR3 DNA reads TGTGCCAGCAGTTTAGGGGGGGCCCATCAGCCCCAGCATTTT. Translated: CASSLGGAHQPQHF. The whole variable domain, remainder taken from reference TRBV28 and TRBJ1-5, is DVKVTQSSRYLVKRTGEKVFLECVQDMDHENMFWYRQDPGLGLRLIYFSYDVKMKEKGDIPEGYSVSREKKERFSLILESASTNQTSMYLCASSLGGAHQPQHFGDGTRLSIL.

V gene TRBV9 combines with J gene TRBJ1-6, with D unclear. V was pared by 4 bases and J by 8 bases, with 16 bases between. CDR3 length equals 15 residues. Germline CDR1 SGDLS, CDR2 YYNGEE. DNA of the CDR3: TGTGCCAGCAGCTCGGACCCCGGGAGGGATTCACCCCTCCACTTT. This codes for CASSSDPGRDSPLHF.

The chain recombines TRBV10-3 with TRBJ1-2; 10 nucleotides agree with TRBD1. J lost 3 bases, V lost 6 bases, and 4 bases had no gene match. The CDR3 runs 14 residues. Germline assignment: CDR1 ENHRY and CDR2 SYGVKD. This CDR3 is CAIRGDRGDYGYTF. For the CDR3, the DNA is TGTGCCATCAGGGGGGACAGGGGCGACTATGGCTACACCTTC.

The rearrangement uses TRBV29-1 and TRBJ1-2, with 12 bases lining up with TRBD1. CDR1 and CDR2 (germline): SQVTM, ANQGSEA. After removal of 1 base from V and 3 bases from J, the junction contained 9 bases not matched to a gene. There are 17 residues in the CDR3. DNA for the CDR3: TGCAGCGTTGAAGTTTGGGACAGGGGGCTGGGGGACTATGGCTACACCTTC. Encoded protein: CSVEVWDRGLGDYGYTF. The variable domain in full, completed from reference TRBV29-1 and TRBJ1-2, reads SAVISQKPSRDICQRGTSLTIQCQVDSQVTMMFWYRQQPGQSLTLIATANQGSEATYESGFVIDKFPISRPNLTFSTLTVSNMSPEDSSIYLCSVEVWDRGLGDYGYTFGSGTRLTVV.